The 9 T cell receptor beta chains below were found in one sample sequenced in a study of early T cells in non-severe SARS-CoV-2 infection (dated by TCRdb to about 2021). Library prep was done by 5' RACE. The sequencer listed for this sample is NextSeq 500. TCRdb reprocessing: public reads trimmed at Q25 with fastp, clones called with MiXCR, in-frame beta chains kept. Every CDR3 protein is listed once, alongside the most common genes and DNA of its rows. Present in this sample are 55,000 to 70,000 distinct CDR3 sequences, less than 15% of which were seen just once. Roughly 1.7% of the sample lies in the top ten. The sample comprised whole blood. These receptor sequences come from an adult who was a healthcare worker with PCR-confirmed SARS-CoV-2 infection or an uninfected control (not recorded which).

V usage is TRBV6-5 and J usage is TRBJ1-3; perhaps TRBD1 as D (5 bases). Trimming stripped 0 bases from V and 0 bases from J, with 12 bases between. The CDR3 is 17 residues long. Germline loops: CDR1 MNHEY, CDR2 SVGAGI. CDR3: CASSYSRSGDSGNTIYF. As DNA, the CDR3 is TGTGCCAGCAGTTACTCGCGGTCGGGGGACTCTGGAAACACCATATATTTT.

Concerning this clonotype itself: A read error is likely, as this CDR3 ends without the conserved phenylalanine or tryptophan. The rearrangement links TRBV12-3 or TRBV12-4 to TRBJ2-1, with D unclear. With 3 bases removed from V and 7 bases from J, the gap between germline ends came to 16 bases. This CDR3 spans 15 amino acids. In DNA, the CDR3 is TGTGCCAGCAGTTTTAGGCGGAGCCAGGAAAATGAGCAGTTCTTG. This sequence encodes CASSFRRSQENEQFL.

This clonotype was counted a few times. The V gene is TRBV15, the J gene TRBJ2-5, with D unresolved. CDR3 length equals 14 residues. Germline V gives CDR1 LNHNV, CDR2 YYDKDF (reference sequence). V was pared by 1 base and J by 1 base, with 7 bases between. The CDR3, as DNA: TGTGCCACCAGCAGAGGACGGACCCAAGAGACCCAGTACTTC. Protein sequence: CATSRGRTQETQYF.

This clonotype showed up many times. One end of the junction does not line up with germline, which may come from a read error. This chain joins TRBV6-2 or TRBV6-3 and TRBJ2-1; 7 nucleotides match TRBD1. Germline V CDR1 and CDR2: MNHEY, SVGEGT. This CDR3 region has 13 residues. The chain's CDR3 is CASSGQSYSEQFF. The CDR3 nucleotides read TGTGCCAGCTCGGGACAGTCCTACAGTGAGCAGTTCTTC.

This clonotype appeared a few times. The chain carries TRBV7-2 and TRBJ1-1; possibly TRBD1 for D (5 bases). The CDR3 has 15 residues. V shed 0 bases and J shed 2 bases, with 10 bases lying between them. Germline loops: CDR1 SGHTA, CDR2 FQGNSA. Here the CDR3 DNA reads TGTGCCAGCAGCTTAGCGCCAGGGACCAACACTGAAGCTTTCTTT. Amino acids: CASSLAPGTNTEAFF.

Only a few counts were recorded for this clonotype. The CDR3 DNA sequence: TGCAGTGCTCGGCAGGAGACCCAGTACTTC. This translates into CSARQETQYF. This chain uses TRBV20-1 with TRBJ2-5; D is ambiguous. From germline, CDR1 is DFQATT and CDR2 SNEGSKA (reference sequence). The CDR3 covers 10 residues. Trimming cost V 5 bases and J 5 bases, with 6 bases left between them.

This clonotype was recorded a few times. The J gene is TRBJ2-2, the V gene TRBV5-1; D unclear. V lost 0 bases and J 3 bases, leaving 12 bases between the germline ends. CDR1 is SGHRS, CDR2 YFSETQ, per germline. This CDR3 contains 16 residues. The CDR3, as DNA: TGCGCCAGCAGCTTGGCAGAACGTACATACACCGGGGAGCTGTTTTTT. It encodes CASSLAERTYTGELFF.

V is TRBV19 and J is TRBJ1-2; 8 bases are shared with TRBD1. V lost 4 bases to trimming and J lost 5 bases; unmatched junction nucleotides: 12. CDR1 and CDR2 from the germline V gene are LNHDA and SQIVND (reference sequence). The CDR3 is 16 residues long. The CDR3 protein is CASSTSPGQARYGYTF. The CDR3 DNA follows: TGTGCCAGTAGTACCTCCCCGGGACAGGCGAGGTATGGCTACACCTTC.

This clonotype was counted at least ten times. V and J are TRBV6-4 and TRBJ1-6, with a weak D call TRBD1 (5 bases). The CDR3 covers 14 residues. CDR1 MRHNA and CDR2 SNTAGT come from the germline V gene. Trimming pared 3 bases from V and 6 bases from J, leaving 9 bases between. CDR3 sequence: CASSEGPGNSPLHF. The DNA of the CDR3 is TGTGCCAGCAGTGAGGGACCGGGTAATTCACCCCTCCACTTT.